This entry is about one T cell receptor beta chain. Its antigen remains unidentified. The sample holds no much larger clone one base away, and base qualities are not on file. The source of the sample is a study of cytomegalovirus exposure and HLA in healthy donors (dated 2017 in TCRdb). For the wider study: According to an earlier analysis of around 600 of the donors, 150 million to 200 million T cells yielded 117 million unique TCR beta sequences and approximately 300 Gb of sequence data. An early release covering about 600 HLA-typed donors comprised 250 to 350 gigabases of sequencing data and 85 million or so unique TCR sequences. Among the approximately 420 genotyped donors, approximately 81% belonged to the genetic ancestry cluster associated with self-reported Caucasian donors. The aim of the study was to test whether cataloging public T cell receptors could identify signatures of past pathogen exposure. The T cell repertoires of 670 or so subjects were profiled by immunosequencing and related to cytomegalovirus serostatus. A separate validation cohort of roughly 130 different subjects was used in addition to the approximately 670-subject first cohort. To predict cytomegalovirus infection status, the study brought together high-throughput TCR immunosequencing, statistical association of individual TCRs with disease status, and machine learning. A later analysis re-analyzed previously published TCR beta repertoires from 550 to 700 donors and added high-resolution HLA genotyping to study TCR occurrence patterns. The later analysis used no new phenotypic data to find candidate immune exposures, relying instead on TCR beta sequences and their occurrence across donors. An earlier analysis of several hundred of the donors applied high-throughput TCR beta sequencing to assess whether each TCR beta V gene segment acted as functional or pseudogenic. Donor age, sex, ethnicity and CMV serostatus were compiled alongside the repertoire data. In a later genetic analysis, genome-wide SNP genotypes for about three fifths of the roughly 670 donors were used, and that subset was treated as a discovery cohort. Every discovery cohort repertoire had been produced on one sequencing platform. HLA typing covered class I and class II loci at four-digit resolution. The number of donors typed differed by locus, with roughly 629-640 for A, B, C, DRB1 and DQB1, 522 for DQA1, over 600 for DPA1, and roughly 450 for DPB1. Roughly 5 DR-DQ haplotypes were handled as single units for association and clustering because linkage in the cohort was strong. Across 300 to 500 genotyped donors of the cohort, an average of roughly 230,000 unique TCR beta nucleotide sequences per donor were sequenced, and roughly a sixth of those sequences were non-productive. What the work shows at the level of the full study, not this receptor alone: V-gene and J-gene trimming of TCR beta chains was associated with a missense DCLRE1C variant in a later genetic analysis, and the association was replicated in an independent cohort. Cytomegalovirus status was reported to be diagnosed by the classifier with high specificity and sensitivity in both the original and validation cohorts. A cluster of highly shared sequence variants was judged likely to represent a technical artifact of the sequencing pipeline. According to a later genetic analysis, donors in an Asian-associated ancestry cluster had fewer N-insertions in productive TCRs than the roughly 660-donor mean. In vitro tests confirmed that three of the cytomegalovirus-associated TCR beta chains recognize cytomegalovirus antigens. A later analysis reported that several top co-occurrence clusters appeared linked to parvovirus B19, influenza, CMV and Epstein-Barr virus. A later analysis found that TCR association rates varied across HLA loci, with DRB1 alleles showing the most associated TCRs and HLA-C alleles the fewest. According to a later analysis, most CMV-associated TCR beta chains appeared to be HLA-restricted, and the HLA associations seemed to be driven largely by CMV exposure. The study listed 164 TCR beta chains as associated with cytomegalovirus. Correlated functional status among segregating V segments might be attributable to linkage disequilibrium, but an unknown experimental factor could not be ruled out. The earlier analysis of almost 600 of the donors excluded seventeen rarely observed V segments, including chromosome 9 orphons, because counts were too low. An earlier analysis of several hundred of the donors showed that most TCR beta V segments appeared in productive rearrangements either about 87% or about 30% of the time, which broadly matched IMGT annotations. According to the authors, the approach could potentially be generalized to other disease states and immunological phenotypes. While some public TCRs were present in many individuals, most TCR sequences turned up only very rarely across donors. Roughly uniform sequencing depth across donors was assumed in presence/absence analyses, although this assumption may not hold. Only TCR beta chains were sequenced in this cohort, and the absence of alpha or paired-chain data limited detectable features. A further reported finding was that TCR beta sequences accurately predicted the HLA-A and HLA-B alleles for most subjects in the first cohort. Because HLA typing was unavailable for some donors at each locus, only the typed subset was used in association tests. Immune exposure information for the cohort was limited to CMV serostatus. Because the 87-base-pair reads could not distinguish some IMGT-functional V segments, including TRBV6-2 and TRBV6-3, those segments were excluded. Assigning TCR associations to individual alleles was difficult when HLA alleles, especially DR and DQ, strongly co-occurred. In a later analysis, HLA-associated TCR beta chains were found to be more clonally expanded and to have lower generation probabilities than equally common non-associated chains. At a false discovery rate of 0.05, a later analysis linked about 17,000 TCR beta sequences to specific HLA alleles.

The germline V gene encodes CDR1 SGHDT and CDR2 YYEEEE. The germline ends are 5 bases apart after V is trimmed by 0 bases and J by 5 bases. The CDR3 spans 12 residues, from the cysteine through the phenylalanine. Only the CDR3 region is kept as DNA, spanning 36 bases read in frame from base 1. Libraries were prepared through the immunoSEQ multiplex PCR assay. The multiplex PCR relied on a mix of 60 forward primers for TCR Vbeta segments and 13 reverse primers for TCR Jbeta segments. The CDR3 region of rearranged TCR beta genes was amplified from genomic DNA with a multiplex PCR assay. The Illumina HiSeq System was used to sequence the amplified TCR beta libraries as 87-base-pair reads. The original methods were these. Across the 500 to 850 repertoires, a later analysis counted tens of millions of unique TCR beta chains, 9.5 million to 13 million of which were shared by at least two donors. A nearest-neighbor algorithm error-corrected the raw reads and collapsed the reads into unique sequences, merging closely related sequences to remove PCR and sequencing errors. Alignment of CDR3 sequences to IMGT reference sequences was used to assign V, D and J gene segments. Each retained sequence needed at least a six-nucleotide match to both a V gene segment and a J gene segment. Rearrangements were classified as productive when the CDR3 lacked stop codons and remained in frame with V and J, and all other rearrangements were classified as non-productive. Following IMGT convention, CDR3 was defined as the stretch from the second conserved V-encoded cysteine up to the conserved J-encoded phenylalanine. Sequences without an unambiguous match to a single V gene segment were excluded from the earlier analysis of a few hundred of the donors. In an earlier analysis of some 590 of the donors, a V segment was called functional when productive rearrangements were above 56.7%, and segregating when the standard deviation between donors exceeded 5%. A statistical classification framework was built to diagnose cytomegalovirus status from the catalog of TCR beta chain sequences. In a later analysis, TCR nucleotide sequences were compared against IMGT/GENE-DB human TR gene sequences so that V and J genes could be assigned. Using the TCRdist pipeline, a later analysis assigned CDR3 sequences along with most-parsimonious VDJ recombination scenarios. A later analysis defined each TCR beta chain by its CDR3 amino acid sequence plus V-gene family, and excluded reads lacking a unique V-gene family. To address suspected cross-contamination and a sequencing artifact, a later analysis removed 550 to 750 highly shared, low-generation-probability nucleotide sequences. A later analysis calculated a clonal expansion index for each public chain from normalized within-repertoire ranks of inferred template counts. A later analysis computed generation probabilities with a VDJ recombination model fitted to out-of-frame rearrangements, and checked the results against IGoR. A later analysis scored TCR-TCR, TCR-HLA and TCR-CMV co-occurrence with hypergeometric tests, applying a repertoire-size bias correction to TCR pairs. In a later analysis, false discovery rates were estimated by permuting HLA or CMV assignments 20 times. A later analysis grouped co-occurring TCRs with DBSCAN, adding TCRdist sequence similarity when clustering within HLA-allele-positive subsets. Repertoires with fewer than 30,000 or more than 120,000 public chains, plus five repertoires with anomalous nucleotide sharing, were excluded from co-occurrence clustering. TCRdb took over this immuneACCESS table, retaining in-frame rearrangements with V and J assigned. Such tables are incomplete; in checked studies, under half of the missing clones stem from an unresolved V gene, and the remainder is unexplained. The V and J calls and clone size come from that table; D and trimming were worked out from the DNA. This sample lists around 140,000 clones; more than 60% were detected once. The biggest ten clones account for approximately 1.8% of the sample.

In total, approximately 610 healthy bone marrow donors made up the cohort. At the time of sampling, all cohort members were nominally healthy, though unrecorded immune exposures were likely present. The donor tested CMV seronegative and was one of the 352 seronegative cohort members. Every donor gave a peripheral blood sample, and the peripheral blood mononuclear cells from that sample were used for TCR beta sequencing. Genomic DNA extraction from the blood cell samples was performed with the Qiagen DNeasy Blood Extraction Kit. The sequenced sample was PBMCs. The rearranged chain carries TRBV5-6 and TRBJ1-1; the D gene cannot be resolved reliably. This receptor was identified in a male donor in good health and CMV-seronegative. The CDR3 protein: CASSLERTEAFF. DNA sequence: TGTGCCAGCAGCTTGGAGAGGACTGAAGCTTTCTTT.